Listed below are T cell receptor beta chains from one sample, sequenced in a study of PD-1 blockade in mismatch repair-deficient tumors. For these TCRs, the target antigens are not known. Produced via immunoSEQ multiplex PCR; TCRdb's table is partial and in-frame only. The table has about 9,500 clones, 85% to 95% seen once. The sequenced sample was cells cultured in vitro, obtained from a patient treated with pembrolizumab. The receptors stem from an adult with mismatch repair-deficient cancer. Each CDR3 is given with its conserved first and last residue. D genes are given only for firm matches. Size values are once, few and many counts, or a class for expanded clones, and some rows have none.

v_gene	j_gene	abundance	d_gene	CDR3nt	CDR3aa
TRBV27	TRBJ2-2	NA	NA	TGTGCCAGCAGTTTTCCCGAGAACACCGGGGAGCTGTTTTTT	CASSFPENTGELFF
TRBV28	TRBJ2-7	NA	NA	TGTGCCAGCAGTCTCCTTAGCGGATTTTCCTACGAGCAGTACTTC	CASSLLSGFSYEQYF
TRBV19	TRBJ2-7	NA	TRBD1	TGTGCCAGTAGTTCCCAGACAGGGGCCTACGAGCAGTACTTC	CASSSQTGAYEQYF
TRBV27	TRBJ2-1	NA	TRBD2	TGTGCCAGCAGTCTCTTACTAGCGGGAGGGGGCAATGAGCAGTTCTTC	CASSLLLAGGGNEQFF
TRBV27	TRBJ1-6	NA	NA	TGTGCCAGCAGTTTTTACATCGGATCACCCCTCCACTTT	CASSFYIGSPLHF
TRBV27	TRBJ2-7	NA	TRBD2	TGTGCCAGCAGTTTAGCTAGCGGGAGCTCCTACGAGCAGTACTTC	CASSLASGSSYEQYF
TRBV5-4	TRBJ2-5	NA	TRBD2	TGTGCCAGCAGCCGAACTGGACTAGCGGAAGAGACCCAGTACTTC	CASSRTGLAEETQYF
TRBV15	TRBJ2-7	NA	NA	TGTGCCACCAGCAGAGAGGTTGGAAAAGCCTCCGAGCAGTACTTC	CATSREVGKASEQYF
TRBV29-1	TRBJ2-7	NA	TRBD1	TGCAGCGTTACCTGGACAGGATACGAGCAGTACTTC	CSVTWTGYEQYF
TRBV7-2	TRBJ2-5	NA	NA	TGTGCCAGCAGCTTATTTACGGTGGGGAAAGAGACCCAGTACTTC	CASSLFTVGKETQYF
TRBV14	TRBJ2-5	once	NA	TGTGCCAGCAGCCGGATGGCAGGTACCGAGACCCAGTACTTC	CASSRMAGTETQYF
TRBV10-3	TRBJ2-1	once	NA	TGTGCCATCAGTGCCGGCAATGAGCAGTTCTTC	CAISAGNEQFF
TRBV7-6	TRBJ2-2	NA	TRBD2	TGTGCCAGCAGCTTATCGGGAGGTCACGGGGAGCTGTTTTTT	CASSLSGGHGELFF
TRBV28	TRBJ1-1	once	NA	TGTGCCAGCAGACCCCCGGGGGGAGGTAATGAAGCTTTCTTT	CASRPPGGGNEAFF
TRBV27	TRBJ2-2	few	NA	TGTGCCAGCAGTTTGGCCCTCCGGGTCCCCGACACCGGGGAGCTGTTTTTT	CASSLALRVPDTGELFF
TRBV5-4	TRBJ2-3	NA	NA	TGTGCCAGCAGCTTGGCCCAGGGAACCGGCACAGATACGCAGTATTTT	CASSLAQGTGTDTQYF
TRBV10-1	TRBJ2-5	NA	TRBD2	TGCGCCAGCAGTGAGTCGACGGGGGGGGAGACCCAGTACTTC	CASSESTGGETQYF
TRBV7-6	TRBJ2-1	NA	TRBD2	TGTGCCAGCAGCTTAGGTGTAGCGGGGACCTACAATGAGCAGTTCTTC	CASSLGVAGTYNEQFF
TRBV9	TRBJ2-2	NA	NA	TGTGCCAGCAAAGGGCGGCCGCCAAACACCGGGGAGCTGTTTTTT	CASKGRPPNTGELFF
TRBV2	TRBJ2-5	NA	TRBD2	TGTGCCAGCAGTTTACGGACTAGCCAAGAGACCCAGTACTTC	CASSLRTSQETQYF
TRBV9	TRBJ2-4	NA	NA	TGTGCCAGCAGCGTAGAAGGGGGTCTAGCCAAAAACATTCAGTACTTC	CASSVEGGLAKNIQYF
TRBV23-1	TRBJ1-1	NA	TRBD1	TGCGCCAGCAGTCAATCGCGGGACAGGGGCTTCATGAACACTGAAGCTTTCTTT	CASSQSRDRGFMNTEAFF
TRBV5-4	TRBJ1-2	medium-sized	NA	TGTGCCAGCAGCTTGGCACAGAATAATGTCTACACCTTC	CASSLAQNNVYTF
TRBV18	TRBJ2-7	NA	NA	TGTGCCAGCTCACCAGCCGGACAGTACCACGAGCAGTACTTC	CASSPAGQYHEQYF
TRBV28	TRBJ1-1	NA	TRBD1	TGTGCCAGCAGTTCGCCCGGGACAGTGAACACTGAAGCTTTCTTT	CASSSPGTVNTEAFF
TRBV5-1	TRBJ2-7	NA	TRBD2	TGCGCCAGCAGCTTGGCTACTAGCGGTAGGGTGTACGAGCAGTACTTC	CASSLATSGRVYEQYF
TRBV5-1	TRBJ2-7	once	NA	TGCGCCAGCAAGGGCGTGACAGAGTCGGCGGAGCAGTACTTC	CASKGVTESAEQYF
TRBV7-3	TRBJ2-1	NA	TRBD2	TGTGCCAGCAGCGGCCTGGGACTAGCGGGAGACCTGTTCTTC	CASSGLGLAGDLFF
TRBV7-9	TRBJ2-1	NA	TRBD2	TGTGCCAGCAGCCGAACTAGCGGGAATGTAGATGAGCAGTTCTTC	CASSRTSGNVDEQFF
TRBV19	TRBJ1-1	NA	NA	TGTGCCAGTAGTATAGAGTCGTTGGGAGTCTCTGAAGCTTTCTTT	CASSIESLGVSEAFF
TRBV2	TRBJ2-3	NA	NA	TGTGCCAGCAGTCTGAGCACAGATACGCAGTATTTT	CASSLSTDTQYF
TRBV29-1	TRBJ2-5	NA	TRBD1	TGCAGCGTTCCGGGACAGATTAAAGAGACCCAGTACTTC	CSVPGQIKETQYF
TRBV27	TRBJ2-3	NA	NA	TGTGCCACCTCTAGCGCCCTCACAGATACGCAGTATTTT	CATSSALTDTQYF
TRBV28	TRBJ1-5	few	TRBD1	TGTGCCAGCAGGGCGGGACAGCGCGTTATCAGCAATCAGCCCCAGCATTTT	CASRAGQRVISNQPQHF
TRBV9	TRBJ2-2	NA	NA	TGTGCCAGCAGCGTAGAGGATAGGTATAACACCGGGGAGCTGTTTTTT	CASSVEDRYNTGELFF
TRBV4-2	TRBJ1-5	once	TRBD1	TGTGCCAGCAGCCAAGATCCTGGGGACAGACGTCAGCCCCAGCATTTT	CASSQDPGDRRQPQHF
TRBV27	TRBJ2-7	few	TRBD2	TGTGCCAGCAGTACCCTGGCGGGAGGGCCGGACGAGCAGTACTTC	CASSTLAGGPDEQYF
TRBV5-1	TRBJ1-1	few	NA	TGCGCCAGCAGCTTGGACAGGAGGGGTGAAGCTTTCTTT	CASSLDRRGEAFF
TRBV7-9	TRBJ2-5	NA	TRBD1	TGTGCCAGCAGCTTAGTGATTGACAGGGTTTCGGAGACCCAGTACTTC	CASSLVIDRVSETQYF
TRBV5-8	TRBJ2-3	NA	NA	TGTGCCAGCAGCTTGGGAGAGCTACCGGGACACGCTAGCACAGATACGCAGTATTTT	CASSLGELPGHASTDTQYF
TRBV15	TRBJ2-2	NA	TRBD1	TGTGCCACCAGCGCCTGGACAGGGGGCGTCACCGGGGAGCTGTTTTTT	CATSAWTGGVTGELFF
TRBV5-1	TRBJ2-7	NA	TRBD2	TGCGCCAGCAGCCAAACTAGCGGGAGCCACGAGCAGTACTTC	CASSQTSGSHEQYF
TRBV11-3	TRBJ2-3	NA	NA	TGTGCCAGCAGCGCGGGGGCGGGAAGCTTGGTCAGGACAGATACGCAGTATTTT	CASSAGAGSLVRTDTQYF
TRBV18	TRBJ2-1	NA	TRBD1	TGTGCCAGCTCACGAGGACAGGGGAGGGATAATGAGCAGTTCTTC	CASSRGQGRDNEQFF
TRBV2	TRBJ1-5	NA	TRBD1	TGTGCCAGCAGGGGGACAGGGCTCAATCAGCCCCAGCATTTT	CASRGTGLNQPQHF
TRBV30	TRBJ1-1	NA	NA	TGTGCCTGGGGAGAGCAGGGTTCGGACACTGAAGCTTTCTTT	CAWGEQGSDTEAFF
TRBV6-5	TRBJ2-5	NA	NA	TGTGCCAGCAGTCAAGGACGAGGCCAGTACTTC	CASSQGRGQYF
TRBV5-8	TRBJ1-2	NA	TRBD1	TGTGCCAGCAGCCTCCCCGGGACAGGGAGCAGCTACACCTTC	CASSLPGTGSSYTF
TRBV29-1	TRBJ2-1	NA	NA	TGCAGCGTCGACACTAGCAGAGATTACAATGAGCAGTTCTTC	CSVDTSRDYNEQFF
TRBV10-3	TRBJ1-1	NA	TRBD1	TGTGCCATCAAGACGGACAGGGGTCAATCCAGGAACACTGAAGCTTTCTTT	CAIKTDRGQSRNTEAFF
TRBV19	TRBJ2-7	NA	NA	TGTGCCGGTACAAAACACTACGAGCAGTACTTC	CAGTKHYEQYF
TRBV5-1	TRBJ2-7	NA	NA	TGCGCCAGCAGGACAATACCGGGGGACGAGCAGTACTTC	CASRTIPGDEQYF
TRBV28	TRBJ2-2	NA	TRBD2	TGTGCCAGCAGTTCATGGACTAGCGGGAGTCCGGGGGAGCTGTTTTTT	CASSSWTSGSPGELFF